This TCR beta chain was recovered during a study of blood T cell repertoires in COVID-19 (dated by TCRdb to 2019 to 2021). Concerning the study at large: Collaborator samples came from the United States, Italy and Spain and covered acute and convalescent phases of COVID-19. The material from the prospective study consisted of cDNA or gDNA derived from T cells, B-cell-depleted T cells, or PBMCs. Subjects who had been exposed to COVID-19, were actively infected with it, or had recovered from it provided the deeply sampled blood TCRbeta repertoires that made up the dataset. The repertoires were made available in a free public database intended to serve as a resource for research on the immune response to SARS-CoV-2. Samples came from the ongoing ImmuneRACE study (first 160 participants) plus 1,254 subjects from 6 global collaborators. A de-identified subject ID, COVID-19 status, age in years and sex were almost always included in the sample metadata. Where available, HLA class I and class II types were obtained from metadata supplied by the sample provider rather than from assay-based typing. Here is what the overall study found, with its caveats: The quantity of clinical and demographic metadata differed by source and by participant and was supplied without curation.

V lost 4 bases and J lost 8 bases, and the count of bases not matched to a germline gene is 6. The germline V gene specifies SNHLY as CDR1 and FYNNEI as CDR2. Including the terminal cysteine and phenylalanine, the CDR3 comprises 15 residues. Left in the record is the CDR3 DNA by itself, 45 bases read in frame from the first base. Of note for this clone: Its antigen remains undetermined. No base-level quality is on record; no much larger clone is a single base apart.

TCRbeta CDR3 regions were amplified from genomic DNA by means of the immunoSEQ Assay, a bias-controlled multiplex PCR. The paper's data handling went like this. Within the assay, amplification of reference gene primers was used to estimate how many nucleated cells each sample contained. Sequence reads were collapsed and filtered to measure the absolute abundance of every unique TCRbeta CDR3 rearrangement. For each sample, productive Simpson clonality was calculated as the square root of Simpson's diversity index across productive rearrangements. The table was pulled from immuneACCESS by TCRdb, which kept in-frame rearrangements only. Such tables lose some clones; where checked, under half of the loss comes from unresolved V genes, and the rest has no known cause. V and J calls and clone size are copied from that table; D and trimming were computed from the DNA. This sample gives under 200,000 clones in total; roughly 80% of them show up just once. Roughly 8.6% of the sample rests with the top ten.

Whole blood was collected in K2EDTA tubes by collaborating institutions according to the institutions' own protocols. For TCRbeta analysis, collaborator samples were shipped as frozen whole blood, as isolated PBMCs, or as DNA extracted from either sample type. Rearrangement joined TRBV2 to TRBJ2-1, with TRBD2 identical over 12 junction bases. The sample taken for sequencing was peripheral blood. The clonotype comes from a man in his sixties with acute or convalescent COVID-19. The nucleotide sequence reads as follows: TGTGCCAGCAGTGGGAGACTAGCGGGGGCCCATGAGCAGTTCTTC. Its product reads: CASSGRLAGAHEQFF.